This TCR beta chain was documented in a study of blood T cell repertoires in COVID-19. As for the study in general: Both acute and convalescent COVID-19 samples were obtained from the United States, Italy and Spain.

Clones were sequenced by immunoSEQ multiplex PCR, and TCRdb holds only the in-frame ones, with some missing. Seen here are approximately 67,000 clones, about 89% observed once, and the top ten hold 6% to 9.5%. Trimming removed 2 bases from V and 2 bases from J; junction bases left unmatched: 5. The CDR3 is made up of 16 amino acids. From germline, CDR1 is MNHEY and CDR2 SVGEGT. This receptor was taken from a human donor in a cohort sampled during active COVID-19. The sequenced sample consisted of peripheral blood. The chain combines TRBV6-2 or TRBV6-3 with TRBJ1-1; TRBD1 agrees at 10 bases. In DNA, the CDR3 is TGTGCCAGCAGTTACGCGGGACAGGGGATTAACACTGAAGCTTTCTTT. Protein: CASSYAGQGINTEAFF.